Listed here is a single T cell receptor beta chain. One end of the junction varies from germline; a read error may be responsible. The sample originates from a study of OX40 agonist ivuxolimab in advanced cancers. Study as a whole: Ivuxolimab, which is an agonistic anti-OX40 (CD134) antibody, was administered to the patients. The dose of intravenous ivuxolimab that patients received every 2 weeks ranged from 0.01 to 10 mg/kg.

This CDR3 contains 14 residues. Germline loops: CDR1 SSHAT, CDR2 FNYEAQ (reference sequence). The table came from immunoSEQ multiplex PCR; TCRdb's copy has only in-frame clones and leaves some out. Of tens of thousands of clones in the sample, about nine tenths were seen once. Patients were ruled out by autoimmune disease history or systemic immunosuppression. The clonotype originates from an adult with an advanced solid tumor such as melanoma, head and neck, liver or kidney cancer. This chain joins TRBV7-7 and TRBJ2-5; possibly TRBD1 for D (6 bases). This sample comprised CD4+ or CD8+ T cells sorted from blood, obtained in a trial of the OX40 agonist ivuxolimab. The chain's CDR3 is CASSLQRGQETQYF. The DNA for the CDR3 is TGTGCTAGCAGTCTTCAGAGGGGGCAAGAGACCCAGTACTTC.